This T cell receptor beta chain was obtained from a study of cytomegalovirus exposure and HLA in healthy donors. Study-level information: Among approximately 400 genotyped donors, 80% to 90% fell in the Caucasian-associated ancestry cluster. General study results and limits: Looking again later, the authors saw that most CMV-associated TCR beta chains seemed HLA-restricted. Researchers counted around 160 TCR beta chains as cytomegalovirus-associated.

The CDR3 runs 14 residues. The germline V gene has CDR1 MNHEY and CDR2 SMNVEV (reference sequence). The V end lost 6 bases, the J end lost 5 bases, and 14 bases lay between the germline ends. Healthy individuals who donated bone marrow served as the donors. PCR amplification relied on 60 Vbeta primers (plus 13 Jbeta primers). TCRdb's table, derived via immunoSEQ multiplex PCR, lists solely in-frame clones and lacks some. This sample has around 130,000 clones; roughly 70% occur once, and the top ten carry 2.5% to 3.5%. Remarks on this clone: Its specificity is unknown.

Sequenced: PBMCs. The receptor comes from a woman aged 40 to 50 in good health and CMV-seropositive. V gene TRBV27 combines with J gene TRBJ1-3; D is possibly TRBD1 (5 bases). Written as DNA, the CDR3 is TGTGCCAGCAGGAGCTTGGACAAAAGAAACACCATATATTTT. Translating gives CASRSLDKRNTIYF.